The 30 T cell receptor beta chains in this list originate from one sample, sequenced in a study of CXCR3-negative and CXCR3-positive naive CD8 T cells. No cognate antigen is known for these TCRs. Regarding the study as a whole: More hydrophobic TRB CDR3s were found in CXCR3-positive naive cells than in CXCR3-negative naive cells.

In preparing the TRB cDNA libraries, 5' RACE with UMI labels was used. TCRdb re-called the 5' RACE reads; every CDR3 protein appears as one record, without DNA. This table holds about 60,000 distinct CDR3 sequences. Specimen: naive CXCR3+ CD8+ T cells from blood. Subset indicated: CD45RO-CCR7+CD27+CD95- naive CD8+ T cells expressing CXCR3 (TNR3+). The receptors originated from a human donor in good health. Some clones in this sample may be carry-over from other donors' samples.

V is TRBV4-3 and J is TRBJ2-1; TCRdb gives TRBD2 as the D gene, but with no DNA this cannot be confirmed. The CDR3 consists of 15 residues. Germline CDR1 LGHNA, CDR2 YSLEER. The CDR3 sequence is CASSQDLAGYNEQFF.

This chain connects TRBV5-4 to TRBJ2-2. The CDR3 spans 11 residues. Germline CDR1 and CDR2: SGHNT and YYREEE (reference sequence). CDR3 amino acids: CASSLDGELFF.

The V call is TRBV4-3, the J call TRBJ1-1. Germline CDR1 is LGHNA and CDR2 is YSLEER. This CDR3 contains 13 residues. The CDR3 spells CASSQDRITEAFF.

CDR3 sequence: CASSSPSYEQYF. The rearrangement joins TRBV27 to TRBJ2-7. The CDR3 consists of 12 residues. Germline V gene data show CDR1 as MNHEY and CDR2 as SMNVEV (reference sequence).

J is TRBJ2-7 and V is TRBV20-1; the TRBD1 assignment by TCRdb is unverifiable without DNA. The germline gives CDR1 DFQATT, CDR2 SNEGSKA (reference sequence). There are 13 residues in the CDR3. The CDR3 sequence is CSARSGVWYEQYF.

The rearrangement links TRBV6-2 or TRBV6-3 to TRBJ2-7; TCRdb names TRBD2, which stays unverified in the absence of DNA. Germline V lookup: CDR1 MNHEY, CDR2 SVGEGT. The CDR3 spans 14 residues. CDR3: CASSYLAGNYEQYF.

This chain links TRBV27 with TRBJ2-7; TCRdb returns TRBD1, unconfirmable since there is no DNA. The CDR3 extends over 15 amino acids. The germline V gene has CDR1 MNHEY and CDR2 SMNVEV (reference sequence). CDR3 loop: CASTTLLQGIHEQYF.

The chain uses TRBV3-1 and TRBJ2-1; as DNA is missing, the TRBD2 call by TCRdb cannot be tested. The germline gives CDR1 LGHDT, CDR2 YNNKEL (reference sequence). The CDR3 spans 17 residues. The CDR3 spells CASSPLGSGREDNEQFF.

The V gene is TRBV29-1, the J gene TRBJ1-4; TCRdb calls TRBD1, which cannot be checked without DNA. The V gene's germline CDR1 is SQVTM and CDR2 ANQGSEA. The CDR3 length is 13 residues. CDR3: CSGRGGNDEKLFF.

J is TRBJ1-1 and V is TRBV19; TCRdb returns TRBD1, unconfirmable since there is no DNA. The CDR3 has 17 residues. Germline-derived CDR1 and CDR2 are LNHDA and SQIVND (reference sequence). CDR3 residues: CASSDDRVDPSGAEAFF.

The CDR3 sequence: CASTDRDYRSPLHF. The genes are TRBV28 and TRBJ1-6; TCRdb's assignment of TRBD1 cannot be checked, as there is no DNA. The CDR3 runs to 14 residues. Per germline, CDR1 MDHEN and CDR2 SYDVKM.

The CDR3 reads CASRPGAATGELFF. The chain carries TRBV6-4 and TRBJ2-2; checking the TCRdb D call of TRBD1 is not possible without DNA. Germline V gives CDR1 MRHNA, CDR2 SNTAGT. The CDR3 loop spans 14 amino acids.

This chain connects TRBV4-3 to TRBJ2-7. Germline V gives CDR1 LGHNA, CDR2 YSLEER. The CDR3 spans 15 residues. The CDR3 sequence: CASSQDRVGTYEQYF.

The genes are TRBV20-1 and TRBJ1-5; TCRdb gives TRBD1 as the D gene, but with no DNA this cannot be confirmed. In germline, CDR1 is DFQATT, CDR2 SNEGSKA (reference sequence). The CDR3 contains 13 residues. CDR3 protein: CSTRQGESQPQHF.

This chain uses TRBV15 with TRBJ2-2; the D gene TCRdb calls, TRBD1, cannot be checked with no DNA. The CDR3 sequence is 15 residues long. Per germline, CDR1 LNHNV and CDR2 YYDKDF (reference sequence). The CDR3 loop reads CATSRAGPKNGELFF.

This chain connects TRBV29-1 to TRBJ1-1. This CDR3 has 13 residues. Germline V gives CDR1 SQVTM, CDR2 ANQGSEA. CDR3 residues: CSVKTVLNTEAFF.

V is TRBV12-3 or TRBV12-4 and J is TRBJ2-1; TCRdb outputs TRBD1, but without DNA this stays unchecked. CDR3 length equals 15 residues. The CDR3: CASSLGAGQHNEQFF.

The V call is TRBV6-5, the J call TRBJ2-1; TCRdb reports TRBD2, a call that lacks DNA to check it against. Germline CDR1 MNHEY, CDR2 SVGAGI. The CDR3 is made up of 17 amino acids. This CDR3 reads CASSYGDLAGVANEQFF.

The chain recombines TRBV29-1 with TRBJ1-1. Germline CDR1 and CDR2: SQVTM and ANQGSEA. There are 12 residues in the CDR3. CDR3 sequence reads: CSVVEEMGTAFF. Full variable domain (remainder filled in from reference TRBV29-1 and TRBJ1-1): SAVISQKPSRDICQRGTSLTIQCQVDSQVTMMFWYRQQPGQSLTLIATANQGSEATYESGFVIDKFPISRPNLTFSTLTVSNMSPEDSSIYLCSVVEEMGTAFFGQGTRLTVV.

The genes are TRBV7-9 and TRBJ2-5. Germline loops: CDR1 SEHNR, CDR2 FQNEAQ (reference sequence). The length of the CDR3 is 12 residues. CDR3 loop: CASSLGLETQYF.

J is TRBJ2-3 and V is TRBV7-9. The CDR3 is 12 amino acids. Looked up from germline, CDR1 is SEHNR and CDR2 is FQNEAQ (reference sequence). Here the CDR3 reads CASSLGRDTQYF.

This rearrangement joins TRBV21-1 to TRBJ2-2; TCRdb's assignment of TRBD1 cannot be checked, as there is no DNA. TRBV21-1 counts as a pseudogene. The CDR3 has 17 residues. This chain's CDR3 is CASTTGTGQKSTGELFF.

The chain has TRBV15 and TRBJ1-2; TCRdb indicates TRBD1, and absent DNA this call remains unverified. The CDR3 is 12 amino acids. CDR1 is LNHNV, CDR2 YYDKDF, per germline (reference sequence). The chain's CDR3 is CATSTGAPGYTF.

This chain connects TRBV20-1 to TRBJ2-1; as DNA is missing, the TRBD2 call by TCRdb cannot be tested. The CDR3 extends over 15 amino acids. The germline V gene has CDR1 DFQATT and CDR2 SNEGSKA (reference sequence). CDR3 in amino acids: CSARSGGTFAGEQFF.

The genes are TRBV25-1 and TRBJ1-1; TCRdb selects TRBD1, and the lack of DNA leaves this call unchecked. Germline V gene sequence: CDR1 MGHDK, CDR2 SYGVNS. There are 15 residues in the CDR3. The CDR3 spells CASSEYGGTGTEAFF.

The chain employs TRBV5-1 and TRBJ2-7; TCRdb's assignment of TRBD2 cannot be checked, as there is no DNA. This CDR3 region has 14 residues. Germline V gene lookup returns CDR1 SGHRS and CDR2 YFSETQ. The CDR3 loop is CASSLAPGTREQYF.

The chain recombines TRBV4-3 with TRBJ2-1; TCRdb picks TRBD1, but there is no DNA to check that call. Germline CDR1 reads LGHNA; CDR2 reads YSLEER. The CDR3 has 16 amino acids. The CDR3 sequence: CASSQDTGASYNEQFF.

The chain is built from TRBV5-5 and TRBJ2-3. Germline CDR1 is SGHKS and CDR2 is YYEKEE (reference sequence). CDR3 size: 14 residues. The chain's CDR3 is CASSLVQATDTQYF.

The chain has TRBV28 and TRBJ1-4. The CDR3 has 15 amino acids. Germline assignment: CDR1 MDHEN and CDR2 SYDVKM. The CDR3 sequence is CASSPDIATNEKLFF.

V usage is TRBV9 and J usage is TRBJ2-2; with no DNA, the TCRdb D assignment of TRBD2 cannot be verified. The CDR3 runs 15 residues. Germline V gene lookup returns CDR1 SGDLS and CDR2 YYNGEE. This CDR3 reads CASTRSGLNTGELFF. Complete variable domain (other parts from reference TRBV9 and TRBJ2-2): DSGVTQTPKHLITATGQRVTLRCSPRSGDLSVYWYQQSLDQGLQFLIQYYNGEERAKGNILERFSAQQFPDLHSELNLSSLELGDSALYFCASTRSGLNTGELFFGEGSRLTVL.